These 30 T cell receptor beta chains were sequenced from one sample in a study of T-cell memory formation after mild COVID-19. MiXCR, run by TCRdb on the 5' RACE reads, gives a single entry per CDR3 protein. The table has about 400,000 distinct CDR3 sequences, less than 25% seen once; the top ten hold about 12%. Input material: PBMCs or a T cell subset sorted from them (not recorded which). These TCRs come from an adult woman who had mild COVID-19 (a few samples of this study predate the infection). Cell type and time point are not known.

The V gene is TRBV19, the J gene TRBJ2-1; possibly TRBD2 for D (7 bases). The germline gives CDR1 LNHDA, CDR2 SQIVND (reference sequence). V was pared by 7 bases and J by 3 bases, with 16 bases between. This CDR3 has 15 residues. The CDR3 spells CASTWRGGGYNEQFF. The CDR3, as DNA: TGTGCCAGTACCTGGAGGGGGGGCGGCTACAATGAGCAGTTCTTC.

In its sample, this clonotype was seen a few times. The genes are TRBV5-5 and TRBJ1-1; D unresolved. This CDR3 region has 13 residues. Germline CDR1 SGHKS, CDR2 YYEKEE (reference sequence). The germline V and J ends were trimmed by 1 base and 3 bases, with 7 bases remaining between them. DNA of the CDR3: TGTGCCAGCAGCTTGATAGGGCACACTGAAGCTTTCTTT. It yields the protein CASSLIGHTEAFF.

This rearrangement joins TRBV5-1 to TRBJ1-5, with a possible D match to TRBD1 (5 bases). The CDR3 has 14 amino acids. Per germline, CDR1 SGHRS and CDR2 YFSETQ. Trimming pared 4 bases from V and 3 bases from J, leaving 11 bases between. The CDR3 spells CASSTGADNQPQHF. CDR3 DNA: TGCGCCAGCAGCACCGGGGCGGACAATCAGCCCCAGCATTTT.

The table lists this clonotype with a few counts. The V and J genes are TRBV12-3 or TRBV12-4 and TRBJ2-3; D might be TRBD1 or TRBD2, each matching 5 bases. The CDR3 is made up of 14 amino acids. V lost 5 bases to trimming and J lost 13 bases, with 22 bases between them. The CDR3 spells CASSPPAGTTGEYF. CDR3 DNA: TGTGCCAGCAGTCCGCCAGCCGGGACCACAGGCGAGTATTTT.

This chain connects TRBV4-1 to TRBJ2-3; unclear D gene. V lost 1 base and J lost 2, with 7 bases in between. Germline CDR1 is MGHRA and CDR2 is YSYEKL. The CDR3 spans 14 residues. The CDR3 here is CASSQVGNTDTQYF. CDR3 bases: TGCGCCAGCAGCCAAGTTGGAAACACAGATACGCAGTATTTT.

This clonotype occurred a few times. J is TRBJ2-1 and V is TRBV12-3 or TRBV12-4; 8 positions match TRBD2. This CDR3 is 15 amino acids long. Losses at the gene ends were 7 bases for V and 5 bases for J; bases not matched to a gene: 10. The CDR3 nucleotides are TGTGCCAGCACCCTGAGCGGGAGAGGGGACAATGAGCAGTTCTTC. Its protein is CASTLSGRGDNEQFF.

The table lists this clonotype with many counts. This rearrangement joins TRBV7-2 to TRBJ2-3, with TRBD2 matching over 13 bases. J lost 4 bases, V lost 5 bases, and 6 bases had no gene match. The CDR3 has 16 residues. Germline V CDR1 and CDR2: SGHTA, FQGNSA. This CDR3 reads CASSPRTSGSADTQYF. The CDR3 nucleotides are TGTGCCAGCAGCCCTCGGACTAGCGGGAGTGCAGATACGCAGTATTTT.

The chain combines TRBV30 with TRBJ2-7; 8 bases align to TRBD1. From germline, CDR1 is GTSNPN and CDR2 SVGIG (reference sequence). CDR3 length: 16 amino acids. J gave up 4 bases and V 2 bases, and 13 bases lay outside the gene matches. The CDR3 sequence: CAWSRGTRDRRYEQYF. The CDR3, as DNA: TGTGCCTGGAGTCGGGGGACTCGGGACAGGCGGTACGAGCAGTACTTC.

In its sample, this clonotype was seen a few times. This sequence joins TRBV19 and TRBJ2-1; perhaps D is TRBD1 or TRBD2 (5 bases each). From germline, CDR1 is LNHDA and CDR2 SQIVND (reference sequence). The V end lost 4 bases, the J end lost 7 bases, and 11 bases lay between the germline ends. CDR3 length: 13 amino acids. The CDR3 region is CASSTTEGNEQFF. The CDR3 DNA sequence: TGTGCCAGTAGTACTACTGAGGGGAATGAGCAGTTCTTC.

The chain links TRBV7-9 to TRBJ2-3; TRBD2 matches at 7 bases. V dropped 1 base and J dropped 2; count of bases not matched to a gene: 9. Germline V CDR1 and CDR2: SEHNR, FQNEAQ (reference sequence). This CDR3 is built from 17 residues. CDR3 sequence reads: CASSLVSLAAITDTQYF. CDR3 sequence (DNA): TGTGCCAGCAGCTTAGTTTCCCTAGCGGCAATCACAGATACGCAGTATTTT.

V is TRBV5-4 and J is TRBJ2-3; 10 bases fit TRBD2. The CDR3 spans 15 residues. Germline V lookup: CDR1 SGHNT, CDR2 YYREEE (reference sequence). The ends lost 5 bases at V and 3 bases at J; junction bases unmatched: 6. The CDR3 loop is CASRLAGGTTDTQYF. In nucleotides, the CDR3 is TGTGCCAGCAGATTAGCGGGGGGTACTACAGATACGCAGTATTTT.

This clonotype was counted once. The chain employs TRBV15 and TRBJ2-3; 7 nucleotides align to TRBD2. The CDR3 spans 15 residues. The germline gives CDR1 LNHNV, CDR2 YYDKDF (reference sequence). V was pared by 4 bases and J by 0 bases, with 4 bases of the junction left unmatched. CDR3 in DNA: TGTGCCACCAGCACTCCCGGGAGGAGCACAGATACGCAGTATTTT. This translates into CATSTPGRSTDTQYF.

V usage is TRBV15 and J usage is TRBJ2-5; D perhaps matches TRBD2 (6 bases). The CDR3 length is 16 residues. From germline, CDR1 is LNHNV and CDR2 YYDKDF (reference sequence). Trimming removed 3 bases at V and 5 bases at J, with 19 bases between. CDR3 sequence (DNA): TGTGCCACCAGCAGCGACGGGAGTACCGGCCGGGAGACCCAGTACTTC. Its translation is CATSSDGSTGRETQYF.

This clonotype was seen at least ten times. The CDR3 DNA reads TGTGCCAGCAGCCAAGTGGGGTACGAGCAGTACTTC. Translated: CASSQVGYEQYF. V gene TRBV3-1 combines with J gene TRBJ2-7; no clear D. This CDR3 contains 12 residues. In germline, CDR1 is LGHDT, CDR2 YNNKEL (reference sequence). Trimming cost V 1 base and J 4 bases, with 5 bases left between them.

This clonotype was seen a few times. The chain carries TRBV12-3 or TRBV12-4 and TRBJ1-5; unclear D gene. V lost 1 base to trimming and J lost 9 bases, with 7 bases between them. This CDR3 has 12 amino acids. In DNA, the CDR3 is TGTGCCAGCAGTTTAGAGCCAACGCCCCAGCATTTT. Protein sequence: CASSLEPTPQHF.

This clonotype was detected only a few times. The rearrangement links TRBV11-2 to TRBJ2-1, with 13 bases fitting TRBD2. The CDR3 has 17 amino acids. V dropped 5 bases and J dropped 3; count of bases not matched to a gene: 7. In germline, CDR1 is SGHAT, CDR2 FQNNGV. The DNA of the CDR3 is TGTGCCAGCAGCCCACTAGCGGGAGGGCCACTCTACAATGAGCAGTTCTTC. This encodes CASSPLAGGPLYNEQFF.

V gene TRBV6-5 combines with J gene TRBJ1-2; TRBD1 agrees at 7 bases. This CDR3 is built from 14 residues. The V gene end was trimmed by 2 bases and the J gene end by 7 bases; junction bases not matched to a gene: 7. In germline, CDR1 is MNHEY, CDR2 SVGAGI. The chain's CDR3 is CASSYDRVYGGYTF. The CDR3 nucleotides read TGTGCCAGCAGTTACGACAGGGTGTATGGTGGCTACACCTTC.

This sequence joins TRBV20-1 and TRBJ2-5; no firm D call. Germline lookup yields CDR1 DFQATT and CDR2 SNEGSKA (reference sequence). The ends were cut back, 5 bases at V and 3 bases at J, with 16 bases in the middle. The CDR3 is 14 amino acids. CDR3 amino acids: CSAPSSGWKETQYF. Written as DNA, the CDR3 is TGCAGTGCTCCATCGAGTGGGTGGAAAGAGACCCAGTACTTC.

The sample holds a few counts of this clonotype. The J gene is TRBJ2-5, the V gene TRBV10-3; 9 positions match TRBD2. CDR3 length equals 15 residues. V was pared by 6 bases and J by 4 bases, with 9 bases of the junction left unmatched. Germline V lookup: CDR1 ENHRY, CDR2 SYGVKD. The CDR3 DNA follows: TGTGCCATCAGAAGAGCGGGAGGACGTGGAGAGACCCAGTACTTC. Translating gives CAIRRAGGRGETQYF.

Only a few counts were recorded for this clonotype. CDR3 loop: CASSSGRAAEQFF. In DNA, the CDR3 is TGTGCCAGCAGTTCCGGACGGGCCGCGGAGCAGTTCTTC. The chain uses TRBV6-5 and TRBJ2-1; D gene ambiguous. Between the trimmed V and J ends, which lost 4 bases and 10 bases, there was a span of 14 bases. Germline V lookup: CDR1 MNHEY, CDR2 SVGAGI. The CDR3 runs 13 residues.

This clonotype has a handful of counts. The CDR3 sequence: CASKAGLGTVNTEAFF. The CDR3 DNA is TGTGCCAGCAAAGCAGGGTTGGGGACAGTGAACACTGAAGCTTTCTTT. This chain connects TRBV27 to TRBJ1-1; 7 bases map to TRBD1. Germline CDR1 is MNHEY and CDR2 is SMNVEV (reference sequence). V dropped 7 bases and J dropped 0; count of bases not matched to a gene: 11. The CDR3 spans 16 residues.

CDR3 in amino acids: CASSLVRQGTEAFF. The DNA for the CDR3 is TGTGCCAGCAGCTTGGTGAGGCAGGGCACTGAAGCTTTCTTT. This chain uses TRBV5-5 with TRBJ1-1, with D tentatively TRBD1 (5 bases). The germline CDR1 and CDR2 sequences are SGHKS and YYEKEE (reference sequence). V was pared by 0 bases and J by 4 bases, with 10 bases between. The CDR3 runs 14 residues.

This clonotype appeared a single time. The J gene is TRBJ2-2, the V gene TRBV3-1, with TRBD2 identical over 14 bases. Germline values: CDR1 LGHDT, CDR2 YNNKEL (reference sequence). CDR3 length equals 17 residues. Trimming took 3 bases from V and 5 from J; bases not matched to a gene: 5. CDR3 loop: CASSQGLAGVRTGELFF. CDR3 DNA sequence: TGTGCCAGCAGCCAGGGACTAGCGGGAGTACGAACCGGGGAGCTGTTTTTT.

This chain joins TRBV13 and TRBJ2-7, with a tentative D call TRBD2 (6 bases). Germline CDR1 reads PRHDT; CDR2 reads FYEKMQ (reference sequence). The CDR3 sequence is 13 residues long. Trimming took off 4 bases at V and 9 bases at J, with 16 bases between the two ends. CDR3 amino acids: CASSYREFRSQYF. CDR3 DNA: TGTGCCAGCAGCTATCGGGAGTTCCGCTCGCAGTACTTC.

CDR3 coding DNA: TGTGCCAGCAGTACAAGGGACGGCTATGGCTACACCTTC. This gives the protein CASSTRDGYGYTF. The chain employs TRBV6-2 or TRBV6-3 and TRBJ1-2, with a tentative D call TRBD1 (5 bases). The CDR3 consists of 13 residues. Per the germline V gene, CDR1 is MNHEY and CDR2 is SVGEGT. Trimming pared 5 bases from V and 4 bases from J, leaving 11 bases between.

CDR3 amino acids: CASSHWGDTQYF. Written as DNA, the CDR3 is TGTGCCAGCAGCCACTGGGGGGATACGCAGTATTTT. The chain recombines TRBV3-1 with TRBJ2-3; D is tentatively TRBD1 or TRBD2 (5 bases each). Germline assignment: CDR1 LGHDT and CDR2 YNNKEL (reference sequence). V was shortened by 3 bases and J by 6 bases, with 7 bases between the two germline ends. The CDR3 totals 12 residues.

This clonotype was seen a few times. This chain joins TRBV24-1 and TRBJ2-1, with TRBD2 matching over 11 bases. CDR1 is KGHDR and CDR2 is SFDVKD in the germline V gene. With 3 bases clipped from V and 4 bases from J, the junction kept 7 bases outside the gene matches. This CDR3 has 17 amino acids. The CDR3, as DNA: TGTGCCACCAGTGATCCCTTAGCGGGAGGGCCTTACAATGAGCAGTTCTTC. It translates to CATSDPLAGGPYNEQFF.

This clonotype was counted many times. The V and J genes are TRBV7-8 and TRBJ2-1; possible D gene TRBD1, 6 bases. The CDR3 spans 17 residues. Germline CDR1 reads SGHVS; CDR2 reads FQNEAQ. V was trimmed by 2 bases and J by 1 base, leaving 15 bases between them. CDR3 sequence: CASSLPRMRGSYNEQFF. The CDR3 nucleotides read TGTGCCAGCAGCTTACCCCGAATGAGGGGGTCCTACAATGAGCAGTTCTTC.

The V and J genes are TRBV5-1 and TRBJ2-2; D remains unclear. The V end was cut by 1 base, the J end by 0 bases, with 13 bases between. The CDR3 length is 17 residues. CDR1 is SGHRS, CDR2 YFSETQ, per germline. CDR3 residues: CASSLNWQLANTGELFF. The CDR3 DNA follows: TGCGCCAGCAGCTTGAATTGGCAGCTCGCGAACACCGGGGAGCTGTTTTTT.

The chain recombines TRBV6-5 with TRBJ2-7, with 9 bases aligning to TRBD2. Germline V gives CDR1 MNHEY, CDR2 SVGAGI. This CDR3 comprises 15 residues. After removal of 4 bases from V and 2 bases from J, the junction contained 6 bases not matched to a gene. DNA of the CDR3: TGTGCCAGCAGTTTAGCGGGGGATTTTACCTACGAGCAGTACTTC. The encoded protein is CASSLAGDFTYEQYF.